This T cell receptor beta chain derives from a study of blood T cell repertoires in COVID-19. From germline, CDR1 is SQVTM and CDR2 ANQGSEA. This CDR3 has 15 residues. Between the trimmed V and J ends, which lost 2 bases and 0 bases, there was a span of 11 bases. Here immunoSEQ multiplex PCR was the method, and the copy in TCRdb shows in-frame clones only, minus some. The table has just under 250,000 clones, roughly 90% seen once. Enrolled through a virtual design, the participants were between about 18 and 100 years of age and came from about two dozen US areas. This clone has only a few counts. Sequencing was done on a sample of PBMCs or T cells enriched from blood (not recorded which). This TCR was sampled from a woman under 40 who had recovered from COVID-19. V and J are TRBV29-1 and TRBJ2-1; D gene uncertain. CDR3 DNA: TGCAGCGTTGAATTTGTCTTTAGCTCCTACAATGAGCAGTTCTTC. Amino acid sequence: CSVEFVFSSYNEQFF.